One T cell receptor (beta chain) is described in this entry. Clones were read by immunoSEQ multiplex PCR, and TCRdb kept only the in-frame ones, dropping some. The sample holds 85,000 to 100,000 clones, around 94% seen once. This entry is derived from a study of technical replicates of blood from a few donors. Germline CDR1 reads SGHRS; CDR2 reads YFSETQ. The CDR3 has 14 residues. Trimming pared 5 bases from V and 0 bases from J, leaving 6 bases between. Material for sequencing was T cells isolated from PBMCs. The genes are TRBV5-1 and TRBJ2-6; D unclear. The TCR was taken from a human donor in good health. CDR3 residues: CASSYSSGANVLTF. The CDR3 DNA is TGCGCCAGCAGTTACAGCTCTGGGGCCAACGTCCTGACTTTC. Full variable domain (remainder filled in from reference TRBV5-1 and TRBJ2-6): KAGVTQTPRYLIKTRGQQVTLSCSPISGHRSVSWYQQTPGQGLQFLFEYFSETQRNKGNFPGRFSGRQFSNSRSEMNVSTLELGDSALYLCASSYSSGANVLTFGAGSRLTVL.